This is a list of T cell receptor beta chains from one sample in a study of cytomegalovirus exposure and HLA in healthy donors. Method: immunoSEQ multiplex PCR; TCRdb's copy keeps in-frame clones and lacks some. Of over 85,000 clones listed, around 77% were seen once; the top ten hold around 7.2%. The sequencing sample was made of PBMCs. These receptors originate from a female donor in good health and CMV-seronegative. Each CDR3 is given with its conserved first and last residue. The D gene is left open where the match is weak. Clone sizes are given selectively: once, few, many, or a class where the clone is expanded.

d_gene	v_gene	abundance	j_gene	CDR3nt	CDR3aa
TRBD1	TRBV15	-	TRBJ2-2	TGTGCCACCAGCCCTAGGGGGGACAGGGGGCACACCGGGGAGCTGTTTTTT	CATSPRGDRGHTGELFF
TRBD1	TRBV7-9	-	TRBJ2-1	TGTGCCAGCAGCAACGACAGGGTCATTAATGAGCAGTTCTTC	CASSNDRVINEQFF
-	TRBV11-2	once	TRBJ2-7	TGTGCCAGCAGCTTAGTAATGGGTAGGGAGTACTCCTACGAGCAGTACTTC	CASSLVMGREYSYEQYF
-	TRBV7-3	-	TRBJ2-5	TGTGCCAGCAGCTTCGCCTATCCCCCAGAGACCCAGTACTTC	CASSFAYPPETQYF
-	TRBV6-5	-	TRBJ1-6	TGTGCCAGCAGTTACGGAGGGAATGCGGATTCACCCCTCCACTTT	CASSYGGNADSPLHF
-	TRBV19	-	TRBJ2-3	TGTGCCAGTAGCTCAGATACGCAGTATTTT	CASSSDTQYF
TRBD1	TRBV6-6	-	TRBJ1-5	TGTGCCACCCGGACAGGGCCAAGCAATCAGCCCCAGCATTTT	CATRTGPSNQPQHF
-	TRBV6-1	-	TRBJ2-1	TGTGCCAGCAGCTTGGGTGGTCTTAGGGAGGCGTTCTTC	CASSLGGLREAFF
-	TRBV19	-	TRBJ2-7	TGTGCCAGTAGACCGACAGCGGGCGAGCAGTACTTC	CASRPTAGEQYF
-	TRBV21-1	-	TRBJ1-4	TGTGCCAGCAGCACAGACAGGGCAGAGGGAGCAACTAATGAAAAACTGTTTTTT	CASSTDRAEGATNEKLFF
-	TRBV5-6	few	TRBJ2-7	TGTGCCAGCAGAGCGGGGACAAGCTACGAGCAGTACTTC	CASRAGTSYEQYF
TRBD1	TRBV6-5	-	TRBJ2-4	TGTGCCAGCAGTTACCCCGGGACAGATGGCGACATTCAGTACTTC	CASSYPGTDGDIQYF
TRBD1	TRBV30	-	TRBJ2-7	TGTGCCTGGAGGGGAGTGAACCGGGACAGGGCCCCCTACGAGCAGTACTTC	CAWRGVNRDRAPYEQYF
-	TRBV4-3	-	TRBJ1-2	TGCGCCAGCAGCCAAGTCAGGGGTTCCAGCTATGGCTACACCTTC	CASSQVRGSSYGYTF
TRBD1	TRBV5-4	-	TRBJ1-2	TGTGCCAGCAGCTACCCCGGGACAGGGGTGCGTGGCTACACCTTC	CASSYPGTGVRGYTF
TRBD1	TRBV30	-	TRBJ2-4	TGTGCCTGGAGTGGGTTAGGGGGCGCGAACATTCAGTACTTC	CAWSGLGGANIQYF
TRBD1	TRBV11-3	-	TRBJ2-7	TGTGCCAGCAGCCCCCCCGGGACAGGGGTCGAGCAGTACTTC	CASSPPGTGVEQYF
TRBD2	TRBV5-4	once	TRBJ2-3	TGTGCCAGCAGCTCGGGACTAGCTGGACGGGCAGATACGCAGTATTTT	CASSSGLAGRADTQYF